Listed below are T cell receptor beta chains from one sample, sequenced in a study of blood T cell repertoires in COVID-19. Sequencing used immunoSEQ multiplex PCR; TCRdb keeps in-frame clones, though not all of them. Among under 200,000 clones, about nine tenths were seen once, and the ten largest hold 9.5% to 12%. Sequencing used peripheral blood. The receptors were gathered from a woman aged 55-70 years with COVID-19, enrolled during active disease. The CDR3 runs from the conserved cysteine through the conserved F or W. Each record gives: clone size, D gene, V gene, J gene, CDR3 protein, CDR3 DNA. A D gene is named only where the DNA matches it firmly. Some rows mark clone size as missing; the rest say once, few, many or name a class of expanded clone.

-	TRBD1	TRBV30	TRBJ1-6	CAYSRDRLNSPLHF	TGTGCCTACTCAAGGGACAGACTTAATTCACCCCTCCACTTT
-	TRBD2	TRBV7-9	TRBJ2-7	CASSQTSGTSYEQYF	TGTGCCAGCAGCCAGACTAGCGGGACTTCCTACGAGCAGTACTTC
few	-	TRBV3-1/TRBV3-2	TRBJ2-5	CASSQLGPTETQYF	TGTGCCAGCAGCCAATTGGGCCCTACCGAGACCCAGTACTTC
-	-	TRBV5-1	TRBJ2-1	CASTTSGTSYNEQFF	TGCGCCAGCACCACCTCCGGGACTTCCTACAATGAGCAGTTCTTC
-	-	TRBV7-9	TRBJ1-6	CASSSLRGHNSPLHF	TGTGCCAGCAGCTCGCTCAGGGGCCATAATTCACCCCTCCACTTT
-	-	TRBV28	TRBJ1-4	CASGGTANGEKLFF	TGTGCCAGCGGGGGGACGGCCAACGGTGAAAAACTGTTTTTT
-	-	TRBV30	TRBJ2-7	CAWRGPLSSYEQYF	TGTGCCTGGAGGGGGCCCCTGAGCTCCTACGAGCAGTACTTC
-	-	TRBV11-3	TRBJ2-1	CASSFNGREQFF	TGTGCCAGCAGCTTCAATGGGCGTGAGCAGTTCTTC
once	-	TRBV11-2	TRBJ1-2	CASSLVQGNYGYTF	TGTGCCAGCAGCTTAGTGCAGGGGAACTATGGCTACACCTTC
-	-	TRBV6-5	TRBJ1-2	CASRRAPRGYGYTF	TGTGCCAGCAGACGGGCCCCTAGGGGGTATGGCTACACCTTC
-	-	TRBV9	TRBJ2-3	CASSVVGSGTDTQYF	TGTGCCAGCAGCGTAGTGGGTAGCGGCACAGATACGCAGTATTTT
-	-	TRBV21-1	TRBJ1-3	CASSTRTGKSGNTIYF	TGTGCCAGCAGCACCCGGACTGGGAAATCTGGAAACACCATATATTTT
once	-	TRBV4-3	TRBJ1-2	CASSQDPRGGPGGYTF	TGCGCCAGCAGCCAAGATCCAAGGGGCGGCCCAGGGGGCTACACCTTC
-	TRBD1	TRBV12-3/TRBV12-4	TRBJ1-5	CASSLTGEQPQHF	TGTGCCAGCAGCCTAACAGGGGAGCAGCCCCAGCATTTT
-	-	TRBV30	TRBJ2-7	CAWDPGQDYEQYF	TGTGCCTGGGATCCGGGACAAGACTACGAGCAGTACTTC
-	-	TRBV6-6	TRBJ2-5	CASSYAETQYF	TGTGCCAGCAGTTACGCGGAGACCCAGTACTTC
-	-	TRBV7-2	TRBJ2-2	CASSFRGLNTGELFF	TGTGCCAGCAGCTTCAGGGGCCTGAACACCGGGGAGCTGTTTTTT
-	TRBD1	TRBV5-1	TRBJ1-4	CASSLPGTGSEKLFF	TGCGCCAGCAGCTTGCCCGGGACAGGGTCCGAAAAACTGTTTTTT
-	-	TRBV24-1	TRBJ2-3	CATSGGQFTDTQYF	TGTGCCACCAGTGGTGGGCAGTTCACAGATACGCAGTATTTT
-	TRBD1	TRBV24-1	TRBJ2-1	CATSDFTDKGARNEQFF	TGTGCCACCAGTGATTTCACGGACAAGGGGGCGCGGAATGAGCAGTTCTTC
-	-	TRBV10-2	TRBJ2-3	CASSERRAGLDTQYF	TGCGCCAGCAGTGAGAGGAGGGCCGGTCTAGATACGCAGTATTTT
once	-	TRBV28	TRBJ1-5	CASSLAGPQHF	TGTGCCAGCAGTTTGGCTGGGCCCCAGCATTTT
-	TRBD2	TRBV27	TRBJ2-7	CASSFLASGTMEQYF	TGTGCCAGCAGTTTTTTGGCTAGCGGGACTATGGAGCAGTACTTC
-	TRBD2	TRBV5-1	TRBJ2-1	CASSLVGEGNNEQFF	TGCGCCAGCAGCTTGGTGGGGGAGGGCAACAATGAGCAGTTCTTC
-	TRBD1	TRBV6-5	TRBJ1-6	CASSYNRDRNSPLHF	TGTGCCAGCAGTTATAACCGGGACAGGAATTCACCCCTCCACTTT
-	-	TRBV10-2	TRBJ1-2	CASSDPRGGYGYTF	TGCGCCAGCAGTGATCCCCGGGGAGGCTATGGCTACACCTTC
-	TRBD2	TRBV2	TRBJ2-7	CASRAGGVREQYF	TGTGCCAGCAGGGCGGGAGGGGTAAGGGAGCAGTACTTC
-	TRBD1	TRBV9	TRBJ2-7	CASSPGTGDFYEQYF	TGTGCCAGCAGCCCCGGGACAGGGGATTTCTACGAGCAGTACTTC
-	-	TRBV15	TRBJ2-2	CATSRDPDSNTGELFF	TGTGCCACCAGCAGAGATCCCGACAGTAACACCGGGGAGCTGTTTTTT
-	TRBD1	TRBV4-1	TRBJ1-1	CASSLMGQGRYGDTEAFF	TGCGCCAGCAGCCTCATGGGACAGGGGAGGTACGGGGACACTGAAGCTTTCTTT
-	-	TRBV30	TRBJ2-7	CAWSVDGAEQYF	TGTGCCTGGAGTGTTGATGGAGCCGAGCAGTACTTC